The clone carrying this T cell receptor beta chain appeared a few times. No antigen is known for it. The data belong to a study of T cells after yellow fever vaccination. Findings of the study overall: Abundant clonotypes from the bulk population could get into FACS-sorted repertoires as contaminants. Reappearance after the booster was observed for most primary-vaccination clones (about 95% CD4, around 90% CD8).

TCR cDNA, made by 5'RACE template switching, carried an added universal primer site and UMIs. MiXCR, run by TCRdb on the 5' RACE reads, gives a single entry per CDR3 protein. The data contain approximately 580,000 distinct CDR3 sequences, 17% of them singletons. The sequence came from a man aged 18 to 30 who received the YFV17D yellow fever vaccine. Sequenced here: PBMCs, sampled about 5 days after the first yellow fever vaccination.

Written as DNA, the CDR3 is TGTGCCAGCAGCCGGACAGGGCTCAGATCCTACAATGAGCAGTTCTTC. It encodes CASSRTGLRSYNEQFF. The V gene is TRBV5-8, the J gene TRBJ2-1; TRBD1 aligns across 8 bases. This CDR3 has 16 amino acids. Trimming took 4 bases from V and 1 from J; bases not matched to a gene: 7. CDR1 and CDR2 (germline): SGHTS, YDEGEE.